This is a list of T cell receptor beta chains from one sample in a study of beta chain features in type 1 diabetes. Here immunoSEQ multiplex PCR was the method, and the copy in TCRdb shows in-frame clones only, minus some. The table lists under 300,000 clones, less than 35% of them singletons. The specimen was central memory CD4+ T cells from blood. These receptor sequences come from a man younger than 45 in good health. The CDR3 runs from the conserved cysteine through the conserved F or W. D genes are given only for firm matches. Expanded clones get a size class; other rows say once, few or many, or leave the size out.

>TRBV28|.|.|TRBJ2-5
TGTGCCAGCAGACTCCAAGAGACCCAGTACTTC
CASRLQETQYF
>TRBV2|.|.|TRBJ2-5
TGTGCCAGCAGTGGGGGGTCGAACCAAGAGACCCAGTACTTC
CASSGGSNQETQYF
>TRBV10-3|.|few|TRBJ2-6
TGTGCCATCAGTGAAGGAGGGGCCAGCGTCCTGACTTTC
CAISEGGASVLTF
>TRBV6-1|.|.|TRBJ2-5
TGTGCCAGCAGTGAAAGGGGGGGAATAGAGACCCAGTACTTC
CASSERGGIETQYF
>TRBV7-9|.|once|TRBJ2-3
TGTGCCAGCAGCTTAGGAGGAAGGGGGACAGATACGCAGTATTTT
CASSLGGRGTDTQYF
>TRBV4-1|.|few|TRBJ2-1
TGCGCCAGCAAGTGGGGGGACTCCTACAATGAGCAGTTCTTC
CASKWGDSYNEQFF
>TRBV5-1|.|few|TRBJ1-2
TGCGCCAGCAGCTTGGGATTTAGGACAGCTAACTATGGCTACACCTTC
CASSLGFRTANYGYTF
>TRBV5-1|.|.|TRBJ2-5
TGCGCCAGCAGCCGGAACGCGGGGCCTTCCCGTGGAGAGACCCAGTACTTC
CASSRNAGPSRGETQYF
>TRBV21-1|.|few|TRBJ2-7
TGTGCCAGCAGCCCCCGTCCGACTAGGGGGCAGTACTTC
CASSPRPTRGQYF
>TRBV7-2|TRBD2|.|TRBJ2-5
TGTGCCAGCAGCTTTACTAGCGGTCCGGGGACCCAGTACTTC
CASSFTSGPGTQYF
>TRBV23-1|.|.|TRBJ1-5
TGCGCCAGCAGTCTGCTAGATCAGCCCCAGCATTTT
CASSLLDQPQHF
>TRBV7-2|TRBD2|.|TRBJ2-5
TGTGCCAGCAGCACTCAGCGGGAGGAGCGAGAGACCCAGTACTTC
CASSTQREERETQYF